One sample yielded the 6 T cell receptor beta chains listed below, sequenced in a study of blood T cells in healthy people across ages. Primers used in a second PCR of about 6 to 11 cycles were a sample-barcoded 5' primer and a J-beta primer mix. Via MiXCR, TCRdb re-called the 5' RACE reads, giving one row per CDR3 protein. Altogether 600,000 to 650,000 distinct CDR3 sequences are present, under 70% being singletons, with the ten largest covering over 30%. The specimen sequenced was blood. The receptors stem from a man aged 55-75 years in good health.

V and J are TRBV10-3 and TRBJ2-6; maybe TRBD2 (6 bases). Looked up from germline, CDR1 is ENHRY and CDR2 is SYGVKD. V was shortened by 6 bases and J by 9 bases, with 9 bases between the two germline ends. The CDR3 is made up of 12 amino acids. The CDR3, as DNA: TGTGCCATCAGGCGGGATGGCAACGTCCTGACTTTC. Translation: CAIRRDGNVLTF.

This chain links TRBV11-3 with TRBJ1-1; 7 nucleotides line up with TRBD1. The CDR3 is 13 residues long. V gave up 7 bases and J gave up 2 bases; unmatched junction bases: 4. Germline assignment: CDR1 SGHNT and CDR2 YENEEA. CDR3 bases: TGTGCCAGCACATACAGGGGTAACACTGAAGCTTTCTTT. Translating it yields CASTYRGNTEAFF.

This chain connects TRBV2 to TRBJ2-1, with D unresolved. The V and J ends lost 4 bases and 5 bases respectively, with 9 bases between them. The CDR3 spans 13 residues. Germline lookup yields CDR1 SNHLY and CDR2 FYNNEI. CDR3 sequence (DNA): TGTGCCAGCAGTGTTCTACCCAACAATGAGCAGTTCTTC. It yields the protein CASSVLPNNEQFF.

J is TRBJ2-6 and V is TRBV7-2; 9 nucleotides align to TRBD1. The CDR3 spans 18 residues. Germline assignment: CDR1 SGHTA and CDR2 FQGNSA. V was clipped by 3 bases and J by 0 bases; unmatched bases: 6. This CDR3 reads CASSLAGTGSSGANVLTF. CDR3 sequence (DNA): TGTGCCAGCAGCTTGGCCGGGACAGGGAGCTCTGGGGCCAACGTCCTGACTTTC. The entire variable domain, with the rest obtained from reference TRBV7-2 and TRBJ2-6, is as follows: GAGVSQSPSNKVTEKGKDVELRCDPISGHTALYWYRQSLGQGLEFLIYFQGNSAPDKSGLPSDRFSAERTGGSVSTLTIQRTQQEDSAVYLCASSLAGTGSSGANVLTFGAGSRLTVL.

Turning to this clonotype: With a much larger clone just one base away, this may be a read error. This chain connects TRBV12-3 or TRBV12-4 to TRBJ2-5; a weak D match, TRBD2 (5 bases). There are 15 residues in the CDR3. CDR3 sequence reads: CASGLAGGPQETQYF. The CDR3 bases are TGTGCCAGCGGTTTAGCCGGAGGCCCCCAAGAGACCCAGTACTTC.

V usage is TRBV7-9 and J usage is TRBJ2-7, with 8 nucleotides matching TRBD1. CDR1 is SEHNR and CDR2 is FQNEAQ in the germline V gene (reference sequence). The CDR3 is 15 residues long. V was clipped by 5 bases and J by 2 bases; unmatched bases: 8. CDR3 DNA: TGTGCCAGCAGCCTTGGACAGGGAGTCACCTACGAGCAGTACTTC. Encoded protein: CASSLGQGVTYEQYF.